This T cell receptor beta chain was captured by sequencing in a study of shared clonotypes between healthy human individuals. Overall study: Serving as donors were two women and three men, whose ages spanned 18 to 49.

Study-wide results and limits: In contrast to clonotypes shared by all four donors, non-shared clonotypes had lower generation probabilities. An anticipated effect of sequencing depth on clonotype sharing among donors was recognized.

Notes on this clone: The antigen is not known.

Data came from immunoSEQ multiplex PCR; TCRdb stores just in-frame clones and leaves some out. The table includes about a million clones, roughly 80% detected once. With 0 bases removed from V and 7 bases from J, the gap between germline ends came to 15 bases. This CDR3 contains 15 residues. Per the germline V gene, CDR1 is MGHRA and CDR2 is YSYEKL. The donors were adults (healthy and HIV-negative) with no recent acute infections or vaccinations. The chain employs TRBV4-1 and TRBJ1-2; D might be TRBD1 (5 bases). The sequencing input was memory CD4+ T cells sorted from blood. The subset: CD45RA-negative fraction. This TCR came from a man aged 18 to 35 in good health. The CDR3 sequence: CASSQDTGLGAGYTF. In DNA, the CDR3 is TGCGCCAGCAGCCAAGATACAGGCTTGGGAGCTGGCTACACCTTC.